This entry lists 25 T cell receptor beta chains sequenced from one sample in a study of identical twins. TCRdb re-analysed the 5' RACE reads in MiXCR, keeping a single row per CDR3 protein. The sample lists just under 650,000 distinct CDR3 sequences; 7.1% were seen once. This sample also belongs to another study, concerning yellow fever vaccine responses in identical twins.

The sample comprised PBMCs. The receptors originated from a woman aged 18-29 years in good health.

The rearrangement uses TRBV5-1 and TRBJ1-2; 10 positions agree with TRBD1. The V and J ends lost 4 bases and 7 bases, in that order; junction bases with no gene match: 13. The CDR3 runs to 16 residues. Germline lookup yields CDR1 SGHRS and CDR2 YFSETQ. The CDR3 bases are TGCGCCAGCAGCGACGGGCCGGGACAGGGGTGGCGTGGCTACACCTTC. Translation: CASSDGPGQGWRGYTF.

At least ten counts were recorded for this clonotype. CDR3 sequence reads: CSVEAWGPNTGELFF. Written as DNA, the CDR3 is TGCAGCGTTGAAGCATGGGGGCCGAACACCGGGGAGCTGTTTTTT. The chain is built from TRBV29-1 and TRBJ2-2; tentatively, D is TRBD1 (6 bases). CDR3 length: 15 amino acids. V was trimmed by 1 base and J by 0 bases, leaving 9 bases between them. Germline V lookup: CDR1 SQVTM, CDR2 ANQGSEA.

This clonotype appeared a few times. The rearrangement uses TRBV15 and TRBJ1-1; TRBD1 might be the D (6 bases). The CDR3 has 16 amino acids. V gave up 3 bases and J gave up 11 bases, with 25 bases separating them. Per the germline V gene, CDR1 is LNHNV and CDR2 is YYDKDF (reference sequence). The CDR3 region is CATSSITGYRGGAAFF. CDR3 nucleotide sequence: TGTGCCACCAGCAGTATCACAGGGTATCGAGGGGGGGCCGCTTTCTTT.

This clonotype has a count of ten or more. J is TRBJ2-1 and V is TRBV27; possibly TRBD2 for D (7 bases). V was pared by 6 bases and J by 0 bases, with 18 bases between. Germline V CDR1 and CDR2: MNHEY, SMNVEV (reference sequence). There are 17 residues in the CDR3. The CDR3 loop reads CASSPGGGPSSYNEQFF. The DNA for the CDR3 is TGTGCCAGCAGCCCTGGGGGGGGCCCCAGCTCCTACAATGAGCAGTTCTTC.

This clonotype was detected ten times or more. This sequence joins TRBV20-1 and TRBJ2-7; D is unresolved. Germline V CDR1 and CDR2: DFQATT, SNEGSKA (reference sequence). Trimming cost V 4 bases and J 5 bases, with 21 bases left between them. The CDR3 covers 15 residues. The CDR3 region has the DNA TGCAGTGCTACCGGTAAGGAAATTAAAGAGCACGAGCAGTACTTC. It translates to CSATGKEIKEHEQYF.

The V call is TRBV5-1, the J call TRBJ2-1; D not resolved. V was trimmed by 3 bases and J by 9 bases, leaving 22 bases between them. Germline loops: CDR1 SGHRS, CDR2 YFSETQ. The CDR3 has 16 amino acids. In DNA form, the CDR3 reads TGCGCCAGCAGCTCTAGTGGCCCCCTTACTTTTGGTGAGCAGTTCTTC. It translates to CASSSSGPLTFGEQFF.

This clonotype was seen a handful of times. The chain links TRBV5-6 to TRBJ1-2; D is uncertain. The CDR3 extends over 18 amino acids. Germline lookup yields CDR1 SGHDT and CDR2 YYEEEE. Trimming left V 0 bases short and J 1 base short, with 19 bases between. The CDR3 here is CASSLATRSKIVNYGYTF. DNA of the CDR3: TGTGCCAGCAGCTTGGCCACACGGTCTAAAATAGTTAACTATGGCTACACCTTC.

This clonotype was seen many times. The J gene is TRBJ1-1, the V gene TRBV12-3 or TRBV12-4, with D unclear. The CDR3 length is 12 residues. Trimming shortened V by 3 bases and J by 7 bases, and 9 bases separated the two germline ends. The CDR3, as DNA: TGTGCCAGCAGTTTGGACGTGGGTGAAGCTTTCTTT. Translated, it gives CASSLDVGEAFF.

J is TRBJ2-1 and V is TRBV7-9, with 12 bases identical to TRBD2. The J segment lost 7 bases and the V segment lost 2 bases, leaving 6 bases of the junction unmatched. Looked up from germline, CDR1 is SEHNR and CDR2 is FQNEAQ (reference sequence). The CDR3 has 16 amino acids. Here the CDR3 DNA reads TGTGCCAGCAGCTTAACTAGCGGGGGGACGGGGAATGAGCAGTTCTTC. Translation gives CASSLTSGGTGNEQFF.

A note on this clonotype: One end of the junction is discordant with germline, which a read error may explain. The J gene is TRBJ2-2, the V gene TRBV12-3 or TRBV12-4; D unresolved. The CDR3 covers 14 residues. The CDR3 is CTSSLSSNTGELFF. DNA for the CDR3: TGTACCAGCAGTTTATCAAGTAACACCGGGGAGCTGTTTTTT.

This clonotype was counted only a few times. V is TRBV15 and J is TRBJ2-2, with D perhaps TRBD1 or TRBD2 (5 bases each). The CDR3 contains 16 residues. Trimming shortened V by 5 bases and J by 2 bases, and 15 bases separated the two germline ends. Germline V lookup: CDR1 LNHNV, CDR2 YYDKDF (reference sequence). DNA for the CDR3: TGTGCCACCAGCCCGAGGGTGCAGGGCAACACCGGGGAGCTGTTTTTT. Translation: CATSPRVQGNTGELFF.

The rearrangement links TRBV18 to TRBJ1-1; D call uncertain. Germline assignment: CDR1 KGHSH and CDR2 LQKENI. The length of the CDR3 is 14 residues. V lost 4 bases to trimming and J lost 7 bases, with 16 bases between them. The CDR3 region is CASSLFRGVSEAFF. CDR3 nucleotide sequence: TGTGCCAGCTCACTGTTCCGGGGAGTTAGTGAAGCTTTCTTT.

This clonotype was recorded a few times. The chain uses TRBV6-2 or TRBV6-3 and TRBJ2-7; 8 nucleotides line up with TRBD1. Germline CDR1 is MNHEY and CDR2 is SVGEGT. This CDR3 comprises 16 residues. The ends lost 2 bases at V and 2 bases at J; junction bases unmatched: 8. Here the CDR3 reads CASSYPGGSLTYEQYV. CDR3 DNA sequence: TGTGCCAGCAGTTACCCAGGGGGCTCACTAACCTACGAGCAGTACGTC.

The chain has TRBV5-1 and TRBJ2-2; 7 bases agree with TRBD1. The junction had 5 bases not matched to a gene; V was cut back by 3 bases and J by 3 bases. Per germline, CDR1 SGHRS and CDR2 YFSETQ. The CDR3 contains 15 residues. The CDR3 nucleotides are TGCGCCAGCAGCTGGGACAGTCCAGACACCGGGGAGCTGTTTTTT. It encodes CASSWDSPDTGELFF.

V gene TRBV19 combines with J gene TRBJ2-1, with a tentative D call TRBD1 (7 bases). The CDR3 has 15 amino acids. Trimming stripped 3 bases from V and 1 base from J, with 10 bases between. Germline V lookup: CDR1 LNHDA, CDR2 SQIVND (reference sequence). The CDR3 protein is CASSISGGSYNEQFF. DNA of the CDR3: TGTGCCAGTAGTATCTCAGGGGGGTCCTACAATGAGCAGTTCTTC.

The J gene is TRBJ2-2, the V gene TRBV29-1, with 8 bases identical to TRBD1. CDR1 and CDR2 from the germline V gene are SQVTM and ANQGSEA. The V gene end was trimmed by 3 bases and the J gene end by 7 bases; junction bases not matched to a gene: 7. This CDR3 spans 14 amino acids. DNA of the CDR3: TGCAGCGTTGACCCAGGGGGCGCCGACGGGGAGCTGTTTTTT. This sequence encodes CSVDPGGADGELFF.

The genes are TRBV5-1 and TRBJ2-7, with 7 bases identical to TRBD1. J gave up 1 base and V 5 bases, and 9 bases lay outside the gene matches. The CDR3 extends over 15 amino acids. The germline gives CDR1 SGHRS, CDR2 YFSETQ. The CDR3 region has the DNA TGCGCCAGCAGGGGGACAGCCGCCGGATCCTACGAGCAGTACTTC. This codes for CASRGTAAGSYEQYF.

This clonotype was seen a few times. This chain links TRBV5-1 with TRBJ2-1; D is perhaps TRBD2 (5 bases). Trimming removed 4 bases from V and 5 bases from J, with 13 bases in between. CDR3 length equals 14 residues. Germline values: CDR1 SGHRS, CDR2 YFSETQ. The chain's CDR3 is CASSLLEADNEQFF. CDR3 DNA: TGCGCCAGCAGCCTCCTGGAGGCAGACAATGAGCAGTTCTTC.

V and J are TRBV27 and TRBJ2-7, with a tentative D call TRBD2 (5 bases). CDR3 length: 11 amino acids. V lost 6 bases, J lost 7 bases, and 10 bases lay in between. Germline V gene lookup returns CDR1 MNHEY and CDR2 SMNVEV (reference sequence). The CDR3 DNA follows: TGTGCCAGCAGCCTCGGGGAGGAGCAGTACTTC. It specifies CASSLGEEQYF.

The J gene is TRBJ2-7, the V gene TRBV10-1; D ambiguous. Germline CDR1 reads WNHNN; CDR2 reads SYGVQD (reference sequence). V was pared by 3 bases and J by 0 bases, with 9 bases between. The CDR3 totals 14 residues. CDR3 coding DNA: TGCGCCAGCAGTGAAGGAACACCCTCCTACGAGCAGTACTTC. Its protein is CASSEGTPSYEQYF.

This chain uses TRBV7-3 with TRBJ2-6; TRBD1 might be the D (6 bases). Trimming removed 5 bases at V and 0 bases at J, with 14 bases between. The CDR3 is made up of 17 amino acids. Germline V lookup: CDR1 SGHTA, CDR2 FQGTGA. The CDR3 loop reads CASSGSGQDSGANVLTF. CDR3 coding DNA: TGTGCCAGCAGCGGATCGGGACAAGACTCTGGGGCCAACGTCCTGACTTTC.

This clonotype came up a few times. This chain uses TRBV5-1 with TRBJ1-4, with D hard to call. The length of the CDR3 is 15 residues. The germline V gene has CDR1 SGHRS and CDR2 YFSETQ. V shed 4 bases and J shed 5 bases, with 15 bases lying between them. CDR3 DNA: TGCGCCAGCAGCCCCTCGGGAGATTCGAATGAAAAACTGTTTTTT. As protein: CASSPSGDSNEKLFF.

In this sample, this clonotype turned up many times. This sequence joins TRBV12-3 or TRBV12-4 and TRBJ2-5; possibly TRBD2 for D (6 bases). This CDR3 region has 15 residues. V was shortened by 3 bases and J by 1 base, with 12 bases between the two germline ends. For the CDR3, the DNA is TGTGCCAGCAGTTTGAGGGCGGGGACCCAAGAGACCCAGTACTTC. Translating it yields CASSLRAGTQETQYF.

For this clonotype: An end of the junction does not agree with germline; a read error may underlie this. The chain is built from TRBV14 and TRBJ2-3; TRBD2 is a possible D gene (6 bases). The germline V gene has CDR1 SGHDN and CDR2 FVKESK. This CDR3 has 14 amino acids. DNA of the CDR3: TGTGCCAGCTGCCAATTTGCGGGGCTTGTTACGCAGTATTTT. The encoded protein is CASCQFAGLVTQYF. Looking up the rest from reference TRBV14 and TRBJ2-3 gives the full variable domain: EAGVTQFPSHSVIEKGQTVTLRCDPISGHDNLYWYRRVMGKEIKFLLHFVKESKQDESGMPNNRFLAERTGGTYSTLKVQPAELEDSGVYFCASCQFAGLVTQYFGPGTRLTVL.

This clonotype was observed at least ten times. The J gene is TRBJ1-5, the V gene TRBV12-3 or TRBV12-4, with D uncertain. V lost 7 bases, J lost 6 bases, and 10 bases lay in between. CDR3 size: 12 residues. In nucleotides, the CDR3 is TGTGCCAGCACTTTTTGGGGTCAGCCCCAGCATTTT. This translates into CASTFWGQPQHF.